The entry below describes one TCR beta chain. The sample is drawn from a study of T cell changes during pregnancy in multiple sclerosis. The method was immunoSEQ multiplex PCR; TCRdb's version includes in-frame clones alone and lacks a portion of them. The sample shows under 75,000 clones, about 91% of them seen only once. Germline assignment: CDR1 MNHNS and CDR2 SASEGT. This CDR3 contains 16 residues. Losses at the gene ends were 3 bases for V and 5 bases for J; bases not matched to a gene: 9. The chain employs TRBV6-1 and TRBJ1-1, with TRBD1 matching 10 bases. This sequence was found in a female donor with multiple sclerosis, enrolled in a pregnancy study. The specimen comprised peripheral blood, sampled in the first trimester of pregnancy. The CDR3 nucleotides read TGTGCCAGCAGTGACCGGAGACAGGGGGCTTTGACTGAAGCTTTCTTT. Translation: CASSDRRQGALTEAFF.